The clone carrying this T cell receptor (beta chain) was seen just once. Time point defined: pretreatment peripheral blood. This sample was included in a study of PD-L1 blockade in urothelial cancer. Study in general: Blood analysis took place 3 weeks (second dose) and 6 weeks after treatment start. When blood samples were assessed, the median T cell count was some 150,000.

Some clones are missing from TCRdb's copy, which holds only in-frame ones; the method was immunoSEQ multiplex PCR. The sample yields some 100,000 clones, 70% to 90% seen once. This clonotype originated in a woman aged 80 or older with urothelial cancer. Sequences were derived from PBMCs, sampled around atezolizumab (anti-PD-L1) treatment.

In DNA form, the CDR3 reads TGTGCCAGCATGCCCGGTCGGTTACTCCGAAATACGCAGTATTTT. Amino acid sequence: CASMPGRLLRNTQYF. The genes are TRBV27 and TRBJ2-3; D unresolved. The CDR3 runs 15 residues. CDR1 MNHEY and CDR2 SMNVEV come from the germline V gene (reference sequence). V was shortened by 7 bases and J by 7 bases, with 21 bases between the two germline ends.